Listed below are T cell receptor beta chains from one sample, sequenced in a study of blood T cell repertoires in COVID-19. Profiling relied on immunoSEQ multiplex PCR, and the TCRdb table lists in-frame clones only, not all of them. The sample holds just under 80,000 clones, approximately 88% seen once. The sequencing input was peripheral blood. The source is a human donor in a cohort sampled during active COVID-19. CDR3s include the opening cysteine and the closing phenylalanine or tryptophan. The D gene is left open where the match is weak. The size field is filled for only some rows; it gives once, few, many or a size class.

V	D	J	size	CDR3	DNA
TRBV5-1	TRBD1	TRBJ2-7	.	CASSHPTGTGGSEQYF	TGCGCCAGCAGCCATCCTACCGGGACAGGGGGGAGCGAGCAGTACTTC
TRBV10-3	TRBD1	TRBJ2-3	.	CAIYGQGTDTQYF	TGTGCCATCTACGGACAGGGAACAGATACGCAGTATTTT
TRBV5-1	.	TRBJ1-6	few	CASREILNYNSPLHF	TGCGCCAGCAGGGAGATCCTGAACTATAATTCACCCCTCCACTTT
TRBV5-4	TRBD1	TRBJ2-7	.	CASSFETGAYEQYF	TGTGCCAGCAGCTTCGAAACAGGGGCTTACGAGCAGTACTTC
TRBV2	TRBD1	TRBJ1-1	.	CASRDRTGVTEAFF	TGTGCCAGCAGGGATAGGACAGGGGTCACTGAAGCTTTCTTT
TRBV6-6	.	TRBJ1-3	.	CASSFDPGNTIYF	TGTGCCAGCAGTTTCGACCCGGGGAACACCATATATTTT
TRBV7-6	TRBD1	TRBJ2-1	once	CASSSRGRGSYNEQFF	TGTGCCAGCAGCTCCAGGGGGCGCGGTTCCTACAATGAGCAGTTCTTC
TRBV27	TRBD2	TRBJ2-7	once	CASSRGGERGYEQYF	TGTGCCAGCAGCCGGGGGGGGGAGAGAGGCTACGAGCAGTACTTC
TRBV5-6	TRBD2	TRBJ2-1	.	CASSLPGLDNEQFF	TGTGCCAGCAGCTTACCGGGACTAGACAATGAGCAGTTCTTC
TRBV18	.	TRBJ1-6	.	CASSPVERTPLHF	TGTGCCAGCTCACCAGTTGAGAGGACACCCCTCCACTTT
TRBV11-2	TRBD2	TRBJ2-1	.	CASSQTSGRNNEQFF	TGTGCCAGCAGCCAAACTAGCGGGAGGAACAATGAGCAGTTCTTC
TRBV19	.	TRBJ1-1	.	CASSRGTEAFF	TGTGCCAGTAGCAGGGGCACTGAAGCTTTCTTT
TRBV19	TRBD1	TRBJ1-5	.	CASNPGQNQPQHF	TGTGCCAGTAACCCGGGACAGAATCAGCCCCAGCATTTT
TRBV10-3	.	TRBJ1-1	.	CAISVGGPNTEAFF	TGTGCCATCAGTGTCGGAGGGCCGAACACTGAAGCTTTCTTT
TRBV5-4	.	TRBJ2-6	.	CASTRAGSSNVLTF	TGTGCCAGCACCAGGGCTGGTTCCTCCAACGTCCTGACTTTC
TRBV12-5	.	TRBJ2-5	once	CASGLGGGTQYF	TGTGCTAGTGGGCTGGGAGGGGGGACCCAGTACTTC
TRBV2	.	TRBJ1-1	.	CASSERKPGTEAFF	TGTGCCAGCAGTGAACGGAAGCCAGGCACTGAAGCTTTCTTT
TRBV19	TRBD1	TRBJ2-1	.	CASSQVTGVGYNEQFF	TGTGCCAGTAGTCAGGTGACAGGGGTTGGTTACAATGAGCAGTTCTTC
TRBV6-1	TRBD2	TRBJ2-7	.	CASSEAIGTSGNYEQYF	TGTGCCAGCAGTGAAGCTATAGGGACTAGCGGGAACTACGAGCAGTACTTC
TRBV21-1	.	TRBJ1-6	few	CAGGGGRNSPLHF	TGTGCAGGGGGAGGGGGGCGGAATTCACCCCTCCACTTT
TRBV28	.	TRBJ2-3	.	CASIPGQSTDTQYF	TGTGCCAGCATTCCAGGACAGAGCACAGATACGCAGTATTTT
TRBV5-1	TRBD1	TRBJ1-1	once	CASSQGQGRDTEAFF	TGCGCCAGCAGCCAGGGACAGGGGCGGGACACTGAAGCTTTCTTT
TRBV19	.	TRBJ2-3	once	CASSIDKITDTQYF	TGTGCCAGTAGTATAGACAAAATCACAGATACGCAGTATTTT
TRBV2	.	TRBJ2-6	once	CASSEGRSSSGANVLTF	TGTGCCAGCAGTGAGGGTAGGAGCAGCTCTGGGGCCAACGTCCTGACTTTC
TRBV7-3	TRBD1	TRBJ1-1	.	CASSLRQGGEAFF	TGTGCCAGCAGCTTAAGACAGGGAGGTGAAGCTTTCTTT
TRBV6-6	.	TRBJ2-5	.	CASSWPEGGKETQYF	TGTGCCAGCAGTTGGCCCGAAGGGGGAAAAGAGACCCAGTACTTC
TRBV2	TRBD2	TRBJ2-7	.	CASKGGRASYEQYF	TGTGCCAGCAAGGGCGGGAGGGCCTCGTACGAGCAGTACTTC
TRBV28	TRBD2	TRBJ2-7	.	CASSLPGRFRGNEQYF	TGTGCCAGCAGTCTCCCCGGGAGGTTTCGGGGCAACGAGCAGTACTTC
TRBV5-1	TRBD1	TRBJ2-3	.	CASSSGQGVDTQYF	TGCGCCAGCAGCTCCGGACAGGGGGTGGATACGCAGTATTTT
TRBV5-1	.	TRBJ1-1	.	CASSPNLSWNTEAFF	TGCGCCAGCAGCCCAAATCTGAGCTGGAACACTGAAGCTTTCTTT
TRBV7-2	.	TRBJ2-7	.	CASSLGPGKVGAYEQYF	TGTGCCAGCAGCTTGGGTCCAGGGAAGGTAGGAGCCTACGAGCAGTACTTC
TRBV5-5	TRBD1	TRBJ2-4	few	CASSLGQVLRNIQYF	TGTGCCAGCAGCCTCGGACAGGTTTTACGGAACATTCAGTACTTC
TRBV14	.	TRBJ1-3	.	CASSRDQAGSGNTIYF	TGTGCCAGCAGCCGAGACCAGGCGGGCTCTGGAAACACCATATATTTT